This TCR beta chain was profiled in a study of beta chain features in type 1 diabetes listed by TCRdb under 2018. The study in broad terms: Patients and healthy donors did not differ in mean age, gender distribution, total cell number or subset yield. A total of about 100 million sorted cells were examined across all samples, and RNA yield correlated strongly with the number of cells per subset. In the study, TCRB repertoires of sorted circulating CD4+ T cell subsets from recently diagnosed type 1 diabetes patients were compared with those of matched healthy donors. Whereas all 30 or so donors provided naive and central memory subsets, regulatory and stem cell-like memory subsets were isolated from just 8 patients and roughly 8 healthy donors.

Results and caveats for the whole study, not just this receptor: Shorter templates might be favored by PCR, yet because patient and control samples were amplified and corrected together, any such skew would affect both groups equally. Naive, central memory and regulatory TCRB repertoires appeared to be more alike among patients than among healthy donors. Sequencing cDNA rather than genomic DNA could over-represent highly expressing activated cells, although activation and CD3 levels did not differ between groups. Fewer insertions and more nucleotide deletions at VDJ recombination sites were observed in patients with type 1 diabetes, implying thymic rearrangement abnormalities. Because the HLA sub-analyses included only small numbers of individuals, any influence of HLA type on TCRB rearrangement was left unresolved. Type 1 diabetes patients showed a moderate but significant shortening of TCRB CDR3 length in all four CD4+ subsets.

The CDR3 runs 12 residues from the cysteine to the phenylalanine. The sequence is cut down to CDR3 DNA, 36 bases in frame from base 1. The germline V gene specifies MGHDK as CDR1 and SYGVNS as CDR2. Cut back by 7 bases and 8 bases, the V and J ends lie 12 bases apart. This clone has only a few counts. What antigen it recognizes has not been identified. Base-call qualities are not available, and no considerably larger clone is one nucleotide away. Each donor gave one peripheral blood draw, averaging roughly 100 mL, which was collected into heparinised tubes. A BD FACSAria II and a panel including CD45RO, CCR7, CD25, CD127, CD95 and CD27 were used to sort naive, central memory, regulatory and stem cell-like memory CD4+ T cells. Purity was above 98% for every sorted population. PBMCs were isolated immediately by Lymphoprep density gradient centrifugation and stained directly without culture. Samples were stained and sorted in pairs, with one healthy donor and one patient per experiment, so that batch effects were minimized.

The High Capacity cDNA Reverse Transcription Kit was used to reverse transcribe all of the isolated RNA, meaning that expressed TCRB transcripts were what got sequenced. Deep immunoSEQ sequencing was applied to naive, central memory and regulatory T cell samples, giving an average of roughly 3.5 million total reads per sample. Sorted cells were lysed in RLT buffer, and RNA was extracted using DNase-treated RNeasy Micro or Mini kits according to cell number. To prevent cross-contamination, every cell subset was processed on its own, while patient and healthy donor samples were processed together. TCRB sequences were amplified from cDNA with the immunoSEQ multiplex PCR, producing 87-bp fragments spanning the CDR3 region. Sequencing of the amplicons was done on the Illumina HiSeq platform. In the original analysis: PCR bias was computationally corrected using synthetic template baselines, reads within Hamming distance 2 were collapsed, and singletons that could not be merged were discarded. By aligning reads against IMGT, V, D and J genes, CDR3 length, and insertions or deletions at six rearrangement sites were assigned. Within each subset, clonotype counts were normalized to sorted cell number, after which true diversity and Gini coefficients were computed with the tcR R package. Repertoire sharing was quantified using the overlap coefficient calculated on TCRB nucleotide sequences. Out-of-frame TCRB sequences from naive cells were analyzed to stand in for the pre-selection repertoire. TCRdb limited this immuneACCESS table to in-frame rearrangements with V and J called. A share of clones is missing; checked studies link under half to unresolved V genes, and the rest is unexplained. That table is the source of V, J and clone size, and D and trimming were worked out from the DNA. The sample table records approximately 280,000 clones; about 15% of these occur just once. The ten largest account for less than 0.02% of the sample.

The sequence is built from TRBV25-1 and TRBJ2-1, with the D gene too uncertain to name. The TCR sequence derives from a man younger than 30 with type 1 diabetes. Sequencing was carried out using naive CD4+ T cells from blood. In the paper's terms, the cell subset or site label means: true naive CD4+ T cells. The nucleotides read TGTGCCAGCAATTCGGGTGGCGATGAGCAGTTCTTC. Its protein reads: CASNSGGDEQFF. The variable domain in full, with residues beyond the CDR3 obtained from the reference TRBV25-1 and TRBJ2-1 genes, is EADIYQTPRYLVIGTGKKITLECSQTMGHDKMYWYQQDPGMELHLIHYSYGVNSTEKGDLSSESTVSRIRTEHFPLTLESARPSHTSQYLCASNSGGDEQFFGPGTRLTVL.